Sequencing of this T cell receptor beta chain was carried out in a study of PD-L1 blockade in urothelial cancer (TCRdb year 2017). Describing the broader study: Every patient began therapy in about 2014 and was given atezolizumab 1,200 mg intravenously every 3 weeks. About 90% of the 29 patients were males with bladder-origin urothelial cancer, and about 65% of the 29 reported a prior smoking history. Patients had an ECOG performance status of 0 or 1 and had received between 0 and 3 prior chemotherapy regimens. Blood samples were analyzed at two time points: 3 weeks after treatment start (second dose) and 6 weeks after treatment start. Blood samples gave a median of 141,255 T cells and approximately 80,000 unique TCRs, with a median clonality of approximately 0.08. An exploratory multi-omic analysis was conducted of the somatic, immune and clinical correlates of response to PD-L1 blockade with atezolizumab in urothelial cancer. TCR sequencing covered pretreatment tumor samples and matched, serially collected peripheral blood taken before and after atezolizumab treatment. Durable clinical benefit was defined as a progression-free survival longer than 6 months, and TCR features were additionally tested against progression-free survival and overall survival. In the same patients, pretreatment tumors underwent whole exome sequencing and RNA sequencing in addition to TCR sequencing. Durable clinical benefit was achieved by nine patients but not by the remaining 20. Twenty-nine patients had pretreatment blood TCR-seq, some 25 had at least one posttreatment blood collection, and some 25 had tumor TCR-seq.

The study at large found these results: Among patients with durable benefit, tumor-associated TCR clones showed greater expansion in peripheral blood 3 weeks after treatment started (n ≈ 23, p = 0.022). Small sample size (n ≈ 30) and many exploratory analyses mean the results are intended to be hypothesis-generating. A pretreatment peripheral blood TCR clonality below the median was linked to improved progression-free and overall survival.

Synthetic TCR analog templates were spiked into each PCR so that absolute template abundance could be estimated from read counts. The immunoSEQ assay was used to amplify TCRbeta CDR3 regions from genomic DNA with bias-controlled V and J gene primers. Sequencing of rearranged TCRbeta segments was performed at approximately 20X coverage. As for the original processing: Clustering was used to correct sequencing errors, and CDR3s were annotated against IMGT so that V, D and J genes could be assigned. Downstream analyses used only productive TCRbeta rearrangements, leaving out any out-of-frame or stop-codon sequences. Clonality was calculated as one minus the Shannon entropy normalized by the log of the number of unique productive sequences. Fisher's exact test with Benjamini-Hochberg correction, at a threshold of adjusted p below 0.01, was used to find clones that differed between time points or between blood and tumor. As stored in TCRdb, this immuneACCESS dataset retains in-frame rearrangements with V and J assigned. A fraction of the clones does not appear; measured against another copy, unresolved V genes explain less than half of the discrepancy, and the remainder lacks a known reason. The D gene and trimming were derived from the DNA, and the V and J assignments and clone size from that table. This sample holds about 80,000 clones; roughly 87% were observed only once. Under 6% of the sample is held by the ten biggest clonotypes.

The CDR3, cysteine through phenylalanine, is 15 amino acids long. The only DNA kept is the CDR3, 45 bases in frame from the first base. Trimming at the junction amounts to 4 bases on V and 4 bases on J, and the germline ends lie 15 bases apart. In the germline V gene (reference sequence), CDR1 corresponds to SGHNT and CDR2 to YYREEE. As to this clone: No antigen is known for it. No base qualities exist here, and no much larger clone lies one base off it.

A cohort of some 29 patients with locally advanced or metastatic urothelial carcinoma, treated at Memorial Sloan Kettering on a trial protocol, was included. Peripheral blood mononuclear cells were collected pretreatment and during treatment, with between 1 and 8 total time points obtained per patient. The Qiagen DNeasy Blood extraction kit was used to purify genomic DNA from total PBMCs and from tumor samples. Collected pretreatment and during treatment, PBMCs were isolated and stored as previously described. The rearrangement joined TRBV5-4 to TRBJ1-3; TRBD1 could be the D gene, as 6 bases match. Sequenced here: PBMCs, sampled around atezolizumab (anti-PD-L1) treatment. The TCR comes from an older woman with urothelial cancer. CDR3 reads: CASSGLPGQGNTIYF. Read as DNA, the sequence is TGTGCCAGCAGCGGGCTGCCGGGACAAGGAAACACCATATATTTT.